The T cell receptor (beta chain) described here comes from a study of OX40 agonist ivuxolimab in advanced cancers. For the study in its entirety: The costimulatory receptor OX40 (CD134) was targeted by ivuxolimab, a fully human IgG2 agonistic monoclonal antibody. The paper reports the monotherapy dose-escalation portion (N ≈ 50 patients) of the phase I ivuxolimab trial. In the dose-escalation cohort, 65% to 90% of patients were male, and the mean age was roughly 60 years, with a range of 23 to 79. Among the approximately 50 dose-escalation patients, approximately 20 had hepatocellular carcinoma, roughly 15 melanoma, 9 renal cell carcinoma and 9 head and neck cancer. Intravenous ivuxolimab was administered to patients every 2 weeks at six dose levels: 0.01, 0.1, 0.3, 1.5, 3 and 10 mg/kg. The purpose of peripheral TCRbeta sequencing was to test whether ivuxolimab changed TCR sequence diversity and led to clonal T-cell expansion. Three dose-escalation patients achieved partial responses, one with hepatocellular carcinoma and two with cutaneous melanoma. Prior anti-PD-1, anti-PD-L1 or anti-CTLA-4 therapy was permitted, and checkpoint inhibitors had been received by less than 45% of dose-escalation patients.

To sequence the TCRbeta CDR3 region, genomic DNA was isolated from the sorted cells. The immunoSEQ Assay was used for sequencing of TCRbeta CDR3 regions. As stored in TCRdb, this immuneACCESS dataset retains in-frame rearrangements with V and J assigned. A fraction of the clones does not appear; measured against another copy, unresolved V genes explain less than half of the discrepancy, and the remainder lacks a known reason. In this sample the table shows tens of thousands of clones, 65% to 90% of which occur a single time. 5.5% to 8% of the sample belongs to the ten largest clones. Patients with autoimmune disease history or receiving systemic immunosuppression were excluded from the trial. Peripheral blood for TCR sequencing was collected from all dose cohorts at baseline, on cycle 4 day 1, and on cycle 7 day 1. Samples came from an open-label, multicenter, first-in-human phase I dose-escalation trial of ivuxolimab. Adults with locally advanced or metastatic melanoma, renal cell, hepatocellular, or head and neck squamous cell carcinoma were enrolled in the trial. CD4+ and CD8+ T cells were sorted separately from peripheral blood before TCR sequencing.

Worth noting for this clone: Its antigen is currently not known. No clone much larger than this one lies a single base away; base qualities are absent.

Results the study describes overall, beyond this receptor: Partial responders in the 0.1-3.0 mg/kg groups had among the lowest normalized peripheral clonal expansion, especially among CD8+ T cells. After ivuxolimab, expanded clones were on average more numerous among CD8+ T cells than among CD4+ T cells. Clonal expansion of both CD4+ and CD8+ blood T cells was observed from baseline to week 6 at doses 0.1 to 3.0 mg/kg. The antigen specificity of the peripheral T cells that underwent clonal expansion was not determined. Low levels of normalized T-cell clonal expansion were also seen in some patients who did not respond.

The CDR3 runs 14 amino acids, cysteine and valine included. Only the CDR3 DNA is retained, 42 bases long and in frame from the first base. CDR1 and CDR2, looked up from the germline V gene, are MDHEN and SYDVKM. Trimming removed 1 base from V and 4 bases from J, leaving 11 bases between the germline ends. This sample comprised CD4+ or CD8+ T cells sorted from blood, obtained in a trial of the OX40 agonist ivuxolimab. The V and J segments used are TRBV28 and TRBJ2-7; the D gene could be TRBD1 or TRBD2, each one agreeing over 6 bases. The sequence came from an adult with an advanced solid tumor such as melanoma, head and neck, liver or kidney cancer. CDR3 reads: CASSLSGGGYEQYV. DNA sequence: TGTGCCAGCAGTTTATCCGGGGGCGGGTACGAGCAGTACGTC.